This T cell receptor beta chain was captured in a study of CD8 T cells in ankylosing spondylitis. Quantitative molecular-barcoded 5'-RACE generated the TCR beta libraries. TCRdb used MiXCR to reprocess the 5' RACE reads, holding one entry per CDR3 protein. The repertoire holds roughly 350,000 distinct CDR3 sequences, around 7.6% seen once, with about 14% in the top ten. V shed 3 bases, J shed 0 bases, and the junction held 7 bases outside the gene matches. The germline gives CDR1 DFQATT, CDR2 SNEGSKA (reference sequence). This CDR3 is built from 15 residues. Findings of the study overall: Peripheral blood held disease-linked clones only at relatively low frequency, and these were CD8+. For ankylosing spondylitis blood, a TCR beta motif of under 10 highly homologous variants appeared characteristic.

This clonotype has a handful of counts. Antigen: not known. This sequence was found in a male donor with ankylosing spondylitis. V gene TRBV20-1 combines with J gene TRBJ1-1; 7 bases line up with TRBD1. The sequencing sample was made of blood, either unsorted or a sorted T cell fraction (not recorded which). The CDR3 spells CSARRPGQMNTEAFF. The CDR3 DNA sequence: TGCAGTGCTAGGCGTCCGGGACAGATGAACACTGAAGCTTTCTTT.